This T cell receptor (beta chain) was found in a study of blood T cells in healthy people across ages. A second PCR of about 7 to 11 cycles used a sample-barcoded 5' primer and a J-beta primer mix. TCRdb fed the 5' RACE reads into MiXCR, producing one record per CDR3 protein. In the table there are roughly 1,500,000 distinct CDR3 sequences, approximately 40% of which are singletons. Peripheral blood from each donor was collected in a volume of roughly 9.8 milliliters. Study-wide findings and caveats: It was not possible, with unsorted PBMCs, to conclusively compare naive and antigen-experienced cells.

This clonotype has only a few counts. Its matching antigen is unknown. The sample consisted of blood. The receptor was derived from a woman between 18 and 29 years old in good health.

As DNA, the CDR3 is TGCAGTGCTCCCATTGTGCGAGGGCGCGGCTACACCTTC. Translating it yields CSAPIVRGRGYTF. This chain uses TRBV20-1 with TRBJ1-2; D remains unclear. Germline V gene lookup returns CDR1 DFQATT and CDR2 SNEGSKA (reference sequence). The CDR3 runs 13 residues. Trimming cost V 5 bases and J 8 bases, with 18 bases left between them.